The 10 T cell receptor beta chains in this list originate from one sample, sequenced in a study of OX40 agonist ivuxolimab in advanced cancers. The receptor library was made with the immunoSEQ multiplex PCR assay. This is the immuneACCESS table as TCRdb keeps it, with only in-frame sequences that have V and J called. A part of the clones is gone; compared with another copy, unresolved V genes explain less than half, and the rest is unexplained. This sample is represented by about 60,000 clones; over 80% of them were singletons. Jointly, the top ten make up approximately 3% of the sample. The sample in question was CD4+ or CD8+ T cells sorted from blood, obtained in a trial of the OX40 agonist ivuxolimab. Receptor source: an adult with an advanced solid tumor such as melanoma, head and neck, liver or kidney cancer.

DNA of the CDR3: TGCGCCAGCAGCTTGGCCCGGGGACAGCAAGAGACCCAGTACTTC. As protein: CASSLARGQQETQYF. The rearrangement joins TRBV5-1 to TRBJ2-5, with TRBD1 matching over 7 bases. V shed 0 bases and J 2 bases; nucleotides not matched to a gene: 4. This CDR3 comprises 15 residues. CDR1 and CDR2 (germline): SGHRS, YFSETQ.

The chain combines TRBV6-1 with TRBJ2-2, with 12 nucleotides matching TRBD2. From germline, CDR1 is MNHNS and CDR2 SASEGT. The trim removed 6 bases at V and 1 base at J, leaving 18 bases unmatched. The CDR3 contains 21 residues. CDR3 protein: CASREFPMTSGSIENTGELFF. The CDR3 DNA reads TGTGCCAGCAGAGAATTCCCCATGACTAGCGGGAGCATCGAGAACACCGGGGAGCTGTTTTTT.

The CDR3 sequence: CASSLLGTAYNEQFF. The DNA for the CDR3 is TGTGCCAGCAGCTTGCTCGGGACAGCCTACAATGAGCAGTTCTTC. V and J are TRBV5-6 and TRBJ2-1, with 7 bases aligning to TRBD1. Per germline, CDR1 SGHDT and CDR2 YYEEEE. The V segment lost 1 base and the J segment 2 bases; nucleotides outside the gene matches: 3. The CDR3 has 15 residues. The whole variable domain, filled in from reference TRBV5-6 and TRBJ2-1, reads DAGVTQSPTHLIKTRGQQVTLRCSPKSGHDTVSWYQQALGQGPQFIFQYYEEEERQRGNFPDRFSGHQFPNYSSELNVNALLLGDSALYLCASSLLGTAYNEQFFGPGTRLTVL.

The V gene is TRBV7-8, the J gene TRBJ2-4; D uncertain. The V and J ends lost 5 bases and 6 bases respectively, with 5 bases between them. This CDR3 has 11 amino acids. CDR1 and CDR2 from the germline V gene are SGHVS and FQNEAQ. This CDR3 reads CASSVGNIQYF. In DNA, the CDR3 is TGTGCCAGCAGCGTCGGAAACATTCAGTACTTC.

The rearrangement joins TRBV18 to TRBJ1-5; D is undetermined. The length of the CDR3 is 15 residues. Germline lookup yields CDR1 KGHSH and CDR2 LQKENI. Between the trimmed V and J ends, which lost 4 bases and 5 bases, there was a span of 15 bases. In DNA form, the CDR3 reads TGTGCCAGCTCACTCTCCTCGGGCAGTGATCAGCCCCAGCATTTT. Translated, it gives CASSLSSGSDQPQHF.

CDR3: CASSEVGAHEQYF. Here the CDR3 DNA reads TGTGCCAGCAGTGAAGTAGGGGCCCACGAGCAGTACTTC. This chain links TRBV6-1 with TRBJ2-7; possible D gene TRBD1, 5 bases. This CDR3 contains 13 residues. V lost 1 base, J lost 5 bases, and 9 bases lay in between. CDR1 and CDR2 from the germline V gene are MNHNS and SASEGT.

J is TRBJ2-7 and V is TRBV5-1, with D unresolved. V gave up 0 bases and J gave up 5 bases, with 21 bases separating them. Germline lookup yields CDR1 SGHRS and CDR2 YFSETQ. CDR3 length equals 17 residues. CDR3 in amino acids: CASSLGAVGVGGDEQYF. CDR3 sequence (DNA): TGCGCCAGCAGCTTGGGAGCTGTTGGGGTAGGCGGAGACGAGCAGTACTTC.

The chain employs TRBV11-2 and TRBJ2-1; 9 nucleotides line up with TRBD2. Germline trimming cut 1 base from V and 7 bases from J; bases unmatched to any gene: 5. Germline CDR1 reads SGHAT; CDR2 reads FQNNGV. The CDR3 loop spans 15 amino acids. This CDR3 reads CASSLGASGTNEQFF. CDR3 in DNA: TGTGCCAGCAGCTTAGGGGCTAGCGGGACGAATGAGCAGTTCTTC.

This sequence joins TRBV11-2 and TRBJ2-7, with TRBD2 matching 12 bases. Per germline, CDR1 SGHAT and CDR2 FQNNGV. Trimming cost V 5 bases and J 3 bases; bases outside gene matches: 2. The CDR3 is 14 amino acids. For the CDR3, the DNA is TGTGCCAGCAGCCTAGCGGGAGGGGGCTACGAGCAGTACTTC. Protein product: CASSLAGGGYEQYF. The full variable domain, in which reference TRBV11-2 and TRBJ2-7 provide the parts outside the CDR3, is EAGVAQSPRYKIIEKRQSVAFWCNPISGHATLYWYQQILGQGPKLLIQFQNNGVVDDSQLPKDRFSAERLKGVDSTLKIQPAKLEDSAVYLCASSLAGGGYEQYFGPGTRLTVT.

The chain carries TRBV7-3 and TRBJ2-3; D gene uncertain. The germline V and J ends were trimmed by 4 bases and 0 bases, with 17 bases remaining between them. Germline V lookup: CDR1 SGHTA, CDR2 FQGTGA. The CDR3 runs to 17 residues. CDR3 DNA: TGTGCCAGCAGCTCCGGCCCTACGGGTTCTAGCACAGATACGCAGTATTTT. Residues: CASSSGPTGSSTDTQYF.